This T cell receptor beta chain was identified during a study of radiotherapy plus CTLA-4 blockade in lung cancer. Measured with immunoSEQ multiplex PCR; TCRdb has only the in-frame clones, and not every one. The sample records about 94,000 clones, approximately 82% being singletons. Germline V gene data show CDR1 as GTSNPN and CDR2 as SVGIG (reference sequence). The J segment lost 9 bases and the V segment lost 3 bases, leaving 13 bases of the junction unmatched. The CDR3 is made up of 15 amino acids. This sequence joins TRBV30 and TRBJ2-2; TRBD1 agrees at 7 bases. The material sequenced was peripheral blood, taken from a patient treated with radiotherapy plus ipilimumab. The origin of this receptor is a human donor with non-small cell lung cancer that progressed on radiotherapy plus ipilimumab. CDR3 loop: CAWSPRGQLNRELFF. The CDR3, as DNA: TGTGCCTGGAGCCCCCGGGGACAGCTTAATCGGGAGCTGTTTTTT.